This entry concerns a single TCR beta chain. Its antigen is as yet unknown. The PCR had 60 Vbeta and 13 Jbeta primers. As processed by the authors: An analysis that came later counted 80 million or so unique TCR beta chains, approximately 10 million shared. The data were produced by immunoSEQ multiplex PCR, yet TCRdb's version contains in-frame clones alone and is incomplete. V and J calls and clone size are given by that table; D and trimming were obtained from the DNA. Of 130,000 to 150,000 clones detected, about 75% appear once; the ten largest clones hold about 1.7%. Germline trimming cut 5 bases from V and 10 bases from J; bases unmatched to any gene: 16. CDR1 SGHVS and CDR2 FNYEAQ come from the germline V gene. The CDR3 sequence is 15 residues long. This sample stems from a study of cytomegalovirus exposure and HLA in healthy donors. Findings of the study overall: Later on, analysis showed that most CMV-associated TCR beta chains appeared to be HLA-restricted.

Material for sequencing was PBMCs. The chain has TRBV7-6 and TRBJ1-1; 7 bases are shared with TRBD1. The clonotype originates from a woman aged 25 to 39 in good health and CMV-seronegative. The chain's CDR3 is CASSPQGQPGERAFF. In DNA form, the CDR3 reads TGTGCCAGCAGCCCCCAGGGACAGCCGGGTGAGCGAGCTTTCTTT. The full variable domain, with the rest looked up from reference TRBV7-6 and TRBJ1-1, is GAGVSQSPRYKVTKRGQDVALRCDPISGHVSLYWYRQALGQGPEFLTYFNYEAQQDKSGLPNDRFSAERPEGSISTLTIQRTEQRDSAMYRCASSPQGQPGERAFFGQGTRLTVV.